The next 9 T cell receptor beta chains were all read from a single sample in a study of cytomegalovirus exposure and HLA in healthy donors. 60 Vbeta and 13 Jbeta primers were used in PCR. TCRdb's copy holds only in-frame clones and misses some; the assay was immunoSEQ multiplex PCR. The sample lists about 160,000 clones, around nine tenths occurring once. The specimen was PBMCs. These receptors were collected from a young woman in good health and CMV-seronegative.

This chain uses TRBV9 with TRBJ2-3, with a weak D call TRBD1 (6 bases). The germline V and J ends were trimmed by 5 bases and 7 bases, with 17 bases remaining between them. Germline CDR1 reads SGDLS; CDR2 reads YYNGEE. This CDR3 comprises 14 residues. CDR3 nucleotide sequence: TGTGCCAGCAGTCCCTCCCAGGGACAATATACGCAGTATTTT. Its translation is CASSPSQGQYTQYF. The complete variable domain, with remaining parts taken from reference TRBV9 and TRBJ2-3, reads DSGVTQTPKHLITATGQRVTLRCSPRSGDLSVYWYQQSLDQGLQFLIQYYNGEERAKGNILERFSAQQFPDLHSELNLSSLELGDSALYFCASSPSQGQYTQYFGPGTRLTVL.

In this sample, this clone turned up a few times. The chain uses TRBV5-4 and TRBJ2-7, with D unclear. Between the trimmed V and J ends, which lost 0 bases and 2 bases, there was a span of 6 bases. The CDR3 is 13 amino acids. Germline V gives CDR1 SGHNT, CDR2 YYREEE (reference sequence). CDR3 amino acids: CASSLDAAYEQYF. Written as DNA, the CDR3 is TGTGCCAGCAGCTTGGACGCAGCCTACGAGCAGTACTTC.

The chain links TRBV27 to TRBJ1-1, with D unresolved. Germline values: CDR1 MNHEY, CDR2 SMNVEV (reference sequence). Trimming cost V 4 bases and J 5 bases, with 26 bases left between them. The CDR3 covers 18 residues. CDR3: CASSSTIRSRVMRTEAFF. The CDR3 region has the DNA TGTGCCAGCAGTTCCACTATACGCAGTCGGGTTATGAGGACTGAAGCTTTCTTT.

The DNA for the CDR3 is TGCGCCAGCAGCCAAGTCCCCTCGCGGTCAATGGGAGATACGCAGTATTTT. It codes for CASSQVPSRSMGDTQYF. This chain links TRBV4-1 with TRBJ2-3; D unresolved. The V end lost 1 base, the J end lost 5 bases, and 19 bases lay between the germline ends. Per the germline V gene, CDR1 is MGHRA and CDR2 is YSYEKL. The CDR3 contains 17 residues.

CDR3 amino acids: CSVEANDEQFF. The CDR3 DNA is TGCAGCGTTGAGGCCAACGATGAGCAGTTCTTC. This sequence joins TRBV29-1 and TRBJ2-1; no definite D call. CDR1 and CDR2 (germline): SQVTM, ANQGSEA. The CDR3 loop spans 11 amino acids. With 3 bases removed from V and 8 bases from J, the gap between germline ends came to 8 bases.

The gene calls are TRBV7-2 and TRBJ2-1, with TRBD2 matching 9 bases. Losses at the gene ends were 7 bases for V and 6 bases for J; bases not matched to a gene: 10. The CDR3 has 15 residues. The germline V gene has CDR1 SGHTA and CDR2 FQGNSA. The CDR3: CASTLWAGGPNEQFF. For the CDR3, the DNA is TGTGCCAGCACCCTATGGGCGGGGGGGCCCAATGAGCAGTTCTTC.

Only one count was recorded for this clone. The chain combines TRBV12-5 with TRBJ1-1, with 7 nucleotides matching TRBD1. V was pared by 6 bases and J by 9 bases, with 7 bases of the junction left unmatched. Germline CDR1 is LGHNT and CDR2 is FRNRAP. The CDR3 consists of 12 residues. CDR3 in amino acids: CASGRGRSKAFF. CDR3 sequence (DNA): TGTGCTAGTGGCAGGGGGAGGTCTAAAGCTTTCTTT.

This clone was detected only once. The CDR3 does not end in the conserved phenylalanine or tryptophan, so this is likely a read error. The DNA is omitted, as the CDR3 cannot be located on it reliably, and the CDR3 follows TCRdb's listing. The chain recombines TRBV28 with TRBJ2-7; the listed D gene, TRBD2, was not tested against the DNA. The CDR3 extends over 13 residues, inclusive of both ends. Germline CDR1 and CDR2: MDHEN and SYDVKM. CDR3: CASSPPPAGGPPE.

In this sample, this clone turned up once. This sequence joins TRBV6-5 and TRBJ1-1; D ambiguous. Germline V gene sequence: CDR1 MNHEY, CDR2 SVGAGI. The V end was cut by 0 bases, the J end by 7 bases, with 12 bases between. The CDR3 loop spans 14 amino acids. The CDR3 bases are TGTGCCAGCAGTTACTCCCCCGCACTGTATGAAGCTTTCTTT. This encodes CASSYSPALYEAFF.